This TCR beta chain came from a study of T cells in Graves' hyperthyroidism and ophthalmopathy. Study-wide background: At the time of initial diagnosis and before any treatment, peripheral blood was collected. General study results and limits: Blood also contained most expanded thyroid clonotypes above 0.001.

Of note for this clonotype: Antigen: not known. An end of the junction differs from the germline gene, which may be a read error.

RNA transcripts served as the template for amplifying TCR beta CDR3 regions. The primer set for the first-round RT-PCR of the TCR CDR3 was HTBI. Using its own MiXCR run on the multiplex PCR reads, TCRdb lists one record per CDR3 protein. This sample has almost 600,000 distinct CDR3 sequences, with around 14% found just once. The CDR3 is 14 amino acids. Germline V gene sequence: CDR1 DFQATT, CDR2 SNEGSKA (reference sequence). This TCR came from a woman aged 25-40 years with Graves' hyperthyroidism that later progressed to Graves' ophthalmopathy. The sample was blood. The V call is TRBV20-1, the J call TRBJ2-3, with D possibly being TRBD2 (5 bases). CDR3 in DNA: TGCAGTGCCAGAGGGTTTTCTAGCACAGATACGCGGTATTTT. Translated: CSARGFSSTDTRYF.